Listed below are T cell receptor beta chains from one sample, sequenced in a study of metastatic and nonmetastatic thyroid tumors. TCRdb ran MiXCR on the PCR reads. The sample holds about 36,000 clones, about a fifth seen once. Input material: blood. The receptors derive from a female donor with papillary thyroid cancer or a benign thyroid nodule (not recorded which). Some clones in this sample may be carry-over from other donors' samples. Both conserved end residues are part of each CDR3. The order of the fields is V gene, J gene, D gene, clone size, CDR3 length, CDR3 protein, CDR3 DNA. The D gene is left open where the match is weak. Some rows have no size entry. The others give once, few or many, or a class for an expanded clone.

TRBV9	TRBJ1-1	TRBD1	many	13	CASSLNHRGEAFF	TGTGCCAGCAGTCTAAATCACAGGGGTGAAGCTTTCTTT
TRBV2	TRBJ2-7	NA	NA	14	CASSEGGWLWEQYF	TGTGCCAGCAGTGAAGGCGGGTGGCTGTGGGAGCAGTACTTC
TRBV6-1	TRBJ1-2	TRBD1	many	14	CASSPTGGGNGYTF	TGTGCCAGCAGCCCTACAGGGGGCGGTAATGGCTACACCTTC
TRBV6-2/TRBV6-3	TRBJ2-6	NA	NA	15	CAGTPSSTGANVLTF	TGTGCCGGCACCCCCAGTAGCACTGGGGCCAACGTCCTTACTTTC
TRBV2	TRBJ2-3	TRBD2	many	16	CASMTSVHESTDTQYF	TGTGCCAGCATGACTAGCGTTCACGAGAGCACAGATACGCAGTATTTT
TRBV29-1	TRBJ2-3	TRBD1	many	14	CSVEGTGSTDTQYF	TGCAGCGTTGAAGGGACAGGGAGCACAGATACGCAGTATTTT
TRBV10-3	TRBJ2-7	NA	few	15	CAISESMGSRYEQYF	TGTGCCATCAGTGAGTCTATGGGTAGTAGATACGAGCAGTACTTC
TRBV11-3	TRBJ2-2	NA	many	15	CASSLGQFNTGELFF	TGTGCCAGCAGCTTGGGCCAGTTTAACACCGGGGAGCTGTTTTTT
TRBV5-4	TRBJ2-7	TRBD1	many	15	CASSLAGQGADEQYF	TGTGCCAGCAGCTTGGCCGGACAGGGGGCGGACGAGCAGTACTTC
TRBV3-1	TRBJ2-5	NA	many	16	CASSQVGGANQETQYF	TGTGCCAGCAGCCAAGTGGGTGGAGCGAATCAAGAGACCCAGTACTTC
TRBV5-4	TRBJ2-2	NA	many	12	CASSPFSGELFF	TGTGCCAGCAGCCCCTTTAGCGGGGAGCTGTTTTTT
TRBV20-1	TRBJ1-1	NA	few	12	CSAKGGGTEAFF	TGCAGTGCTAAGGGAGGGGGGACTGAAGCTTTCTTT
TRBV11-2	TRBJ2-1	TRBD2	NA	15	CASSLGLAGMDEQFF	TGTGCCAGCAGCTTAGGACTAGCGGGTATGGATGAGCAGTTCTTC
TRBV2	TRBJ2-1	NA	many	14	CASSMEGSYNEQFF	TGTGCCAGCAGTATGGAGGGCTCCTACAATGAGCAGTTCTTC
TRBV10-2	TRBJ1-6	NA	many	17	CASTSGDRKGRNSPLHF	TGCGCCAGCACCTCGGGTGATCGTAAGGGGAGGAATTCACCCCTCCACTTT
TRBV30	TRBJ2-7	NA	NA	14	CAWIVKGCWGEQYF	TGTGCCTGGATTGTAAAGGGTTGCTGGGGCGAGCAGTACTTC
TRBV3-1	TRBJ2-3	TRBD1	many	16	CASSYKQGLGTDTQYF	TGTGCCAGCAGCTATAAACAGGGGCTAGGAACAGATACGCAGTATTTT
TRBV28	TRBJ1-4	NA	many	14	CASRPQSTNEKLFF	TGTGCCAGCAGACCACAAAGTACTAATGAAAAACTGTTTTTT
TRBV11-2	TRBJ2-5	NA	many	17	CASSLEYSRESRGTQYF	TGTGCCAGCAGCTTAGAGTACTCCCGGGAGAGCCGTGGGACCCAGTACTTC
TRBV9	TRBJ1-1	NA	many	14	CASSVAYRGTEAFF	TGTGCCAGCAGCGTAGCGTATAGGGGCACTGAAGCTTTCTTT
TRBV10-3	TRBJ2-7	TRBD1	many	13	CAIRGTGLAEQYF	TGTGCCATCAGGGGGACAGGGCTCGCCGAGCAGTACTTC
TRBV5-1	TRBJ2-5	TRBD1	many	15	CASSSLGTGPETQYF	TGCGCCAGCAGCTCCCTGGGGACAGGGCCAGAGACCCAGTACTTC
TRBV6-5	TRBJ1-2	TRBD1	NA	15	CAGTEGGGGGYGYTF	TGTGCTGGCACAGAGGGAGGGGGCGGTGGCTATGGCTACACCTTC
TRBV28	TRBJ2-1	NA	few	15	CASSLWGWTAWARFF	TGTGCCAGCAGTTTGTGGGGGTGGACAGCGTGGGCTCGGTTCTTC
TRBV12-3/TRBV12-4	TRBJ1-3	NA	many	14	CASSISGFGNTIYF	TGTGCCAGCAGTATATCAGGGTTTGGAAACACCATATATTTT
TRBV12-3/TRBV12-4	TRBJ1-1	NA	many	14	CASSFTVMNTEAFF	TGTGCCAGCAGTTTTACGGTTATGAACACTGAAGCTTTCTTT
TRBV6-1	TRBJ1-6	NA	many	18	CASSEVGLGTRVASPLHF	TGTGCCAGCAGTGAAGTAGGTCTCGGGACAAGGGTGGCTTCACCCCTCCACTTT
TRBV6-1	TRBJ2-7	NA	medium-sized	14	CASTPGTGLYEQYF	TGTGCCAGCACCCCCGGAACAGGCCTATACGAGCAGTACTTC
TRBV29-1	TRBJ2-6	NA	many	13	CSVEVSGANVLTF	TGCAGCGTTGAAGTCTCTGGGGCCAACGTCCTGACTTTC
TRBV20-1	TRBJ2-7	TRBD2	NA	14	CSAPTSASSYEQYF	TGCAGTGCTCCGACTAGCGCGAGCTCCTACGAGCAGTACTTC
TRBV7-2	TRBJ2-3	NA	NA	14	CASSTRESTDTQYF	TGTGCCAGCAGCACCCGGGAAAGCACAGATACGCAGTATTTT
TRBV2	TRBJ1-1	NA	few	13	CASSSSGGTEAFF	TGTGCCAGCAGTAGTAGTGGGGGCACTGAAGCTTTCTTT
TRBV4-1	TRBJ2-7	NA	few	16	CASSRNTGSRDGEQYF	TGCGCCAGCAGCCGAAACACGGGCTCCAGGGATGGCGAGCAGTACTTC
TRBV24-1	TRBJ2-5	TRBD1	few	15	CATNHDRVQRGTQYF	TGTGCCACCAACCACGACAGGGTCCAAAGGGGGACCCAGTACTTC
TRBV11-2	TRBJ1-1	TRBD1	many	17	CASSLDEDGTGNTEAFF	TGTGCCAGCAGCTTAGATGAAGACGGGACAGGGAACACTGAAGCTTTCTTT
TRBV19	TRBJ2-5	TRBD1	many	15	CATTSGGQAQETQYF	TGTGCCACCACCTCAGGGGGACAGGCGCAAGAGACCCAGTACTTC